This T cell receptor beta chain came from a study of blood T cells in healthy people across ages. As for this clonotype: Its antigen is undetermined.

The use of a sample-barcoded 5' primer and a J-beta primer mix characterized a second PCR of about 7 to 12 cycles. TCRdb ran MiXCR on the 5' RACE reads and lists one entry per CDR3 protein. Here the sample spans about 810,000 distinct CDR3 sequences, about 36% being singletons. Findings of the study overall: Total diversity from one million sequenced T cells was likely underestimated. Roughly linearly, TCR beta diversity per million T cells fell as age increased.

The CDR3 has 12 residues. The germline CDR1 and CDR2 sequences are SGDLS and YYNGEE. Trimming removed 4 bases at V and 6 bases at J, with 8 bases between. Donor samples were obtained from healthy Caucasian individuals from Russia, aged 6 to 90. This receptor was identified in a man younger than 35 in good health. Material for sequencing was blood. V and J are TRBV9 and TRBJ2-1, with TRBD2 as a possible D gene (6 bases). The CDR3 coding sequence is TGTGCCAGCAGCATGGGGGGCAATGAGCAGTTCTTC. Residues: CASSMGGNEQFF.